Each of the 8 T cell receptor beta chains below was sequenced from the same sample in a study of shared clonotypes between healthy human individuals. Repertoires were generated with immunoSEQ multiplex PCR, while TCRdb's copy carries only in-frame clones and drops some. In the table there are approximately 2.3 million clones, just over 90% of which are singletons. The sequencing input was naive CD4+ T cells from PBMCs. Subset denoted: CD45RA+ positively selected. Every receptor here comes from a man younger than 35 in good health. Some clones in this sample may be carry-over from other donors' samples.

This clone was observed once. The chain employs TRBV6-1 and TRBJ2-3, with 7 bases lining up with TRBD1. V shed 8 bases and J 3 bases; nucleotides not matched to a gene: 11. CDR3 length: 15 amino acids. Germline V gene sequence: CDR1 MNHNS, CDR2 SASEGT. The DNA of the CDR3 is TGTGCCAGCCAGCTGAGGACAGGTAGAACAGATACGCAGTATTTT. Encoded protein: CASQLRTGRTDTQYF.

This chain uses TRBV28 with TRBJ1-1; 8 positions agree with TRBD1. V trimming: 6 bases; J trimming: 3 bases; junction bases outside the gene matches: 6. The CDR3 length is 14 residues. Per the germline V gene, CDR1 is MDHEN and CDR2 is SYDVKM. DNA for the CDR3: TGTGCCAGCAGAACGCAGGGGGCTCACACTGAAGCTTTCTTT. This codes for CASRTQGAHTEAFF.

The chain has TRBV10-3 and TRBJ2-7, with D perhaps matching TRBD1 (6 bases). Trimming removed 5 bases at V and 0 bases at J, with 11 bases between. The CDR3 totals 14 residues. CDR1 and CDR2 (germline): ENHRY, SYGVKD. CDR3 sequence reads: CAISSRQVSYEQYF. The CDR3 coding sequence is TGTGCCATCAGTTCCCGACAGGTCTCCTACGAGCAGTACTTC.

The chain joins TRBV7-2 to TRBJ2-5, with D unresolved. The germline V gene has CDR1 SGHTA and CDR2 FQGNSA. CDR3 length: 11 residues. V dropped 4 bases and J dropped 4 bases, with 4 bases sitting between them. DNA for the CDR3: TGTGCCAGCAGCTCTATAGAGACCCAGTACTTC. Amino acids: CASSSIETQYF.

The chain combines TRBV7-2 with TRBJ2-2; D not certain. This CDR3 is 14 amino acids long. Germline CDR1 reads SGHTA; CDR2 reads FQGNSA. Trimming cost V 5 bases and J 4 bases, with 11 bases left between them. The CDR3 nucleotides read TGTGCCAGCAGCCTCCACCATATCACCGGGGAGCTGTTTTTT. Translation gives CASSLHHITGELFF.

As to this clone: The same CDR3 also results from other DNA sequences found in this sample. The chain couples TRBV4-2 to TRBJ2-7; no clear D. CDR1 is LGHNA and CDR2 is YNFKEQ in the germline V gene. V was cut by 0 bases and J by 2 bases, with 5 bases left in between. The CDR3 has 13 residues. The CDR3 sequence: CASSQETPYEQYF. Here the CDR3 DNA reads TGTGCCAGCAGCCAAGAAACACCCTACGAGCAGTACTTC.

The V and J genes are TRBV11-1 and TRBJ2-3; a weak D match, TRBD2 (6 bases). CDR1 SGHAT and CDR2 FQDESV come from the germline V gene (reference sequence). Trimming removed 5 bases from V and 0 bases from J, with 12 bases in between. This CDR3 is 15 amino acids long. This CDR3 is CASSPSGWSTDTQYF. CDR3 DNA sequence: TGTGCCAGCAGCCCCAGCGGGTGGAGCACAGATACGCAGTATTTT.

The rearrangement uses TRBV15 and TRBJ2-7, with 9 bases aligning to TRBD2. Looked up from germline, CDR1 is LNHNV and CDR2 is YYDKDF (reference sequence). The J segment lost 2 bases and the V segment lost 7 bases, leaving 6 bases of the junction unmatched. CDR3 length: 14 amino acids. CDR3 in amino acids: CATKAGGLTYEQYF. DNA of the CDR3: TGTGCCACCAAGGCGGGAGGGCTGACCTACGAGCAGTACTTC.